This record covers a single T cell receptor (beta chain). Its target antigen remains unknown. Per-base quality was not reported, and no clone a single base away is much larger than it. In total, 666 healthy bone marrow donors made up the cohort. At the time of sampling, all cohort members were nominally healthy, though unrecorded immune exposures were likely present. The donor was CMV seronegative and was included in the group of over 300 seronegative cohort members. A peripheral blood sample was provided by each donor, and peripheral blood mononuclear cells were used for TCR beta sequencing. Genomic DNA was extracted from the blood cell samples with the Qiagen DNeasy Blood Extraction Kit. Receptor libraries were prepared by the immunoSEQ multiplex PCR assay. The multiplex PCR relied on a mix of 60 forward primers for TCR Vbeta segments and 13 reverse primers for TCR Jbeta segments. The CDR3 region of rearranged TCR beta genes was amplified from genomic DNA by a multiplex PCR assay. The Illumina HiSeq System was used to sequence the amplified TCR beta libraries as 87-base-pair reads. For the original study's pipeline: Across the roughly 670 repertoires, a later analysis counted roughly 77 million unique TCR beta chains, roughly 11 million of which were shared by at least two donors. To remove PCR and sequencing errors, raw reads were error-corrected and collapsed into unique sequences using a nearest-neighbor algorithm that merged closely related sequences. To assign V, D and J gene segments, CDR3 sequences were aligned to IMGT reference sequences. For a sequence to be retained, a match of at least six nucleotides to both a V gene segment and a J gene segment was required. A rearrangement counted as productive if the CDR3 had no stop codons and remained in frame with V and J, and every other rearrangement counted as non-productive. Following IMGT convention, CDR3 was defined as the stretch from the second conserved V-encoded cysteine to the conserved J-encoded phenylalanine. The earlier analysis of more than 450 of the donors excluded sequences that lacked an unambiguous match to a single V gene segment. An earlier analysis of several hundred of the donors called V segments functional above 56.7% productive rearrangements and segregating when the between-donor standard deviation exceeded 5%. A statistical classification framework was built for diagnosing cytomegalovirus status from the catalog of TCR beta chain sequences. V and J gene assignment, in a later analysis, came from comparing TCR nucleotide sequences with IMGT/GENE-DB human TR gene sequences. Using the TCRdist pipeline, a later analysis assigned CDR3 sequences along with most-parsimonious VDJ recombination scenarios. In a later analysis, each TCR beta chain was defined by its CDR3 amino acid sequence together with its V-gene family, and reads lacking a unique V-gene family were excluded. To address suspected cross-contamination and a sequencing artifact, a later analysis removed 450 to 700 highly shared, low-generation-probability nucleotide sequences. In a later analysis, a clonal expansion index was calculated for each public chain from normalized within-repertoire ranks of inferred template counts. In a later analysis, generation probabilities were computed using a VDJ recombination model fitted to out-of-frame rearrangements, and the results were checked against IGoR. Hypergeometric tests were used in a later analysis to score TCR-TCR, TCR-HLA and TCR-CMV co-occurrence, with a repertoire-size bias correction applied to the TCR pairs. False discovery rates were estimated in a later analysis by permuting HLA or CMV assignments 20 times. In a later analysis, co-occurring TCRs were grouped using DBSCAN, with TCRdist sequence similarity added in when clustering inside HLA-allele-positive subsets. Repertoires with fewer than 30,000 or more than 120,000 public chains, plus five repertoires with anomalous nucleotide sharing, were excluded from co-occurrence clustering. Entries here come from immuneACCESS through TCRdb and include only in-frame sequences with V and J called. Some clones fail to appear in such tables; in the studies checked, an unresolved V gene covers under half of the shortfall, and the cause of the remainder is unknown. That table is the source of V, J and clone size, and D and trimming were worked out from the DNA. The sample table contains 130,000 or so clones; only one count was recorded for roughly 80% of them. The ten biggest clones cover approximately 1.6% of the sample.

The CDR3, from cysteine to phenylalanine, totals 14 residues. Just the 42-base CDR3 DNA is kept, in frame starting at base 1. Relative to germline, V is missing 3 bases and J is missing 3 bases, with 4 bases of the junction outside any gene match. Based on the germline V gene, the CDR1 and CDR2 sequences are SGHRS and YFSETQ. The data were taken from a study of cytomegalovirus exposure and HLA in healthy donors (TCRdb year 2017). As for the study more broadly: In an earlier analysis of around 540 of the donors, 250 to 300 Gb of sequence data and 90 million to 130 million unique TCR beta sequences from about 190 million T cells were reported. About 300 gigabases of sequencing data and approximately 93 million unique TCR sequences were included in an early release covering several hundred HLA-typed donors. The genetic ancestry cluster associated with self-reported Caucasian donors included 70% to 85% of the roughly 390 genotyped donors. The aim of the study was to test whether cataloging public T cell receptors could identify signatures of past pathogen exposure. The study used immunosequencing to profile the T cell repertoires of 666 subjects and linked those repertoires to cytomegalovirus serostatus. In addition to the first cohort of 650 to 750 subjects, a separate validation cohort of 120 different subjects was used. To predict cytomegalovirus infection status, the study combined high-throughput TCR immunosequencing, statistical association of individual TCRs with disease status, and machine learning. A later analysis re-examined previously published TCR beta repertoires from more than 600 donors and added high-resolution HLA genotyping to investigate patterns of TCR occurrence. The later analysis used no new phenotypic data to find candidate immune exposures, relying instead on TCR beta sequences and their occurrence across donors. An earlier analysis of more than 450 of the donors used high-throughput TCR beta sequencing to judge whether each TCR beta V gene segment behaved as functional or pseudogenic. Donor age, sex, ethnicity and CMV serostatus were compiled together with the repertoire data. A later genetic analysis used genome-wide SNP genotypes for about 55% of the 666 donors, treating that subset as a discovery cohort. Every discovery cohort repertoire had been produced on one sequencing platform. Both class I and class II loci were covered by HLA typing, at four-digit resolution. The number of typed donors differed by locus: roughly 629-630 for A, B, C, DRB1 and DQB1; 522 for DQA1; around 580 for DPA1; and 400 to 480 for DPB1. A few DR-DQ haplotypes were treated as single units for association and clustering because of strong linkage in the cohort. On average, over 200,000 unique TCR beta nucleotide sequences were sequenced per donor among 398 genotyped donors of the cohort, with about 17% of those sequences being non-productive.

Overall study outcomes, separate from this receptor: In a later analysis, HLA-associated TCR beta chains showed more clonal expansion and lower generation probabilities than non-associated chains that were equally common. The classifier was reported to diagnose cytomegalovirus status with high specificity and sensitivity in both the original cohort and the validation cohort. Only TCR beta chains were sequenced in this cohort, and the absence of alpha or paired-chain data limited detectable features. A later analysis found that most CMV-associated TCR beta chains appeared HLA-restricted, with HLA associations seemingly driven largely by CMV exposure. A further reported finding was that TCR beta sequences accurately predicted the HLA-A and HLA-B alleles for most subjects in the first cohort. Linkage disequilibrium might explain the correlated functional status among segregating V segments, but an unknown experimental factor could not be excluded. The 87-base-pair reads could not distinguish some IMGT-functional V segments, including TRBV6-2 and TRBV6-3, so those segments were excluded. Because counts were too low, 15 to 20 rarely observed V segments, including chromosome 9 orphons, were left out of the earlier analysis of 500 to 650 of the donors. Specific HLA alleles were associated with roughly 17,000 TCR beta sequences at a false discovery rate of 0.05 in a later analysis. A total of roughly 160 TCR beta chains were listed by the study as associated with cytomegalovirus. V-gene and J-gene trimming of TCR beta chains was associated with a missense DCLRE1C variant in a later genetic analysis, and the association was replicated in an independent cohort. Three of the identified cytomegalovirus-associated TCR beta chains were confirmed in vitro to be specific for cytomegalovirus antigens. The sequencing pipeline was judged likely to have produced a cluster of highly shared sequence variants as a technical artifact. The presence/absence analyses assumed that sequencing depth was roughly uniform across donors, and that assumption may not be true. In an earlier analysis of about 550 of the donors, most TCR beta V segments were observed in productive rearrangements about 87% or about 30% of the time, broadly matching IMGT annotations. According to the authors, the approach could potentially be generalized to other disease states and immunological phenotypes. The only immune exposure information available for the cohort was CMV serostatus. Because HLA typing was unavailable for some donors at each locus, only the typed subset was used in association tests. A later analysis found that TCR association rates varied across HLA loci, with DRB1 alleles showing the most associated TCRs and HLA-C alleles the fewest. Most TCR sequences were seen in very few donors, while some public TCRs were found in many individuals. A later genetic analysis reported fewer N-insertions in productive TCRs among donors in an Asian-associated ancestry cluster than the roughly 720-donor mean. A later analysis reported that several top co-occurrence clusters appeared linked to parvovirus B19, influenza, CMV and Epstein-Barr virus. Strong co-occurrence of HLA alleles, especially DR and DQ, made assigning TCR associations to individual alleles difficult.

This receptor was obtained from a female donor in good health and CMV-seronegative. The receptor chain draws on TRBV5-1 and TRBJ2-7; a stretch of 9 junction bases matches TRBD1. The sequenced sample was PBMCs. The CDR3 region has the sequence CASSSRDRVYEQYF. The sequence in DNA is TGCGCCAGCAGCTCTCGGGACAGGGTCTACGAGCAGTACTTC.